This T cell receptor (beta chain) was documented in a study of blood T cell repertoires in COVID-19. Overall study: Acute-phase and convalescent COVID-19 samples originated in the United States, Italy and Spain. Nucleic acid was either cDNA or gDNA, and it came from T cells, B-cell-depleted T cells, or PBMCs.

CDR1 and CDR2 (germline): KGHSH, LQKENI. This CDR3 has 16 residues. V was pared by 3 bases and J by 0 bases, with 14 bases between. Followed longitudinally, the Seattle patients had been enrolled during active infection. Libraries were prepared by immunoSEQ multiplex PCR; TCRdb keeps only in-frame clonotypes and omits some of them. The sample lists roughly 410,000 clones, about 87% occurring once. The V call is TRBV18, the J call TRBJ1-1; D perhaps matches TRBD1 (6 bases). Sequenced input: peripheral blood. The TCR was taken from a woman aged 60 to 75 with COVID-19, enrolled during active disease. The CDR3 loop reads CASSPLQGSMNTEAFF. The DNA for the CDR3 is TGTGCCAGCTCACCCCTGCAGGGGTCGATGAACACTGAAGCTTTCTTT.